The entry that follows covers one T cell receptor beta chain sequence. Its antigen is not identified. This sample was included in a study of Ad26.COV2.S vaccination and SARS-CoV-2 variants. Whole-study results and caveats: Ad26.COV2.S recipients had broader spike-specific TCRs (P = 0.0014). There was a possibility that the TCR breadth and depth analyses underestimated total T cell responses. Reportedly, after vaccination the spike-specific CD8+ and CD4+ T cell responses displayed substantial breadth.

In germline, CDR1 is SNHLY, CDR2 FYNNEI. Trimming shortened V by 8 bases and J by 5 bases, and 12 bases separated the two germline ends. CDR3 length: 12 residues. Repertoires were generated with immunoSEQ multiplex PCR, while TCRdb's copy carries only in-frame clones and drops some. The data hold about 350,000 clones, with 92% observed a single time. The chain employs TRBV2 and TRBJ1-2; weak D call: TRBD1 (6 bases). The receptor's source is a human donor who had recovered from COVID-19. The starting material was peripheral blood, obtained after recovery from COVID-19. The CDR3 protein is CASPRTEYGYTF. CDR3 coding DNA: TGTGCCAGCCCGCGGACAGAGTATGGCTACACCTTC.